The 20 T cell receptor beta chains presented below share a single source sample, sequenced in a study of blood T cell repertoires in COVID-19. Repertoires were generated with immunoSEQ multiplex PCR, while TCRdb's copy carries only in-frame clones and drops some. Counted here are approximately 160,000 clones, 84% occurring once; the ten biggest clones make up over 12%. Sequencing was carried out using peripheral blood. Receptors were obtained from a man aged 18 to 35 with active or convalescent COVID-19.

V usage is TRBV18 and J usage is TRBJ1-1; weak D call: TRBD1 (6 bases). Germline V CDR1 and CDR2: KGHSH, LQKENI. The V end lost 4 bases, the J end lost 1 base, and 13 bases lay between the germline ends. This CDR3 is 15 amino acids long. In nucleotides, the CDR3 is TGTGCCAGCTCACTCGCACTGACAGGGAACACTGAAGCTTTCTTT. Its protein is CASSLALTGNTEAFF. The full variable domain, rest sourced from reference TRBV18 and TRBJ1-1, is NAGVMQNPRHLVRRRGQEARLRCSPMKGHSHVYWYRQLPEEGLKFMVYLQKENIIDESGMPKERFSAEFPKEGPSILRIQQVVRGDSAAYFCASSLALTGNTEAFFGQGTRLTVV.

The chain combines TRBV2 with TRBJ2-5; 8 bases are a match to TRBD2. The V gene end was trimmed by 2 bases and the J gene end by 5 bases; junction bases not matched to a gene: 4. The germline V gene has CDR1 SNHLY and CDR2 FYNNEI. The CDR3 is 14 amino acids. The DNA for the CDR3 is TGTGCCAGCAGTGAAACGGGAGGGTTTGAGACCCAGTACTTC. Amino acid sequence: CASSETGGFETQYF.

J is TRBJ2-3 and V is TRBV7-8, with 8 bases lining up with TRBD2. Per germline, CDR1 SGHVS and CDR2 FQNEAQ. V lost 1 base to trimming and J lost 2 bases; unmatched junction nucleotides: 5. The CDR3 has 16 amino acids. CDR3 sequence: CASSLEPSGPTDTQYF. CDR3 nucleotide sequence: TGTGCCAGCAGCTTAGAACCTAGCGGGCCCACAGATACGCAGTATTTT.

The rearrangement joins TRBV5-4 to TRBJ2-5; 9 bases agree with TRBD2. Per germline, CDR1 SGHNT and CDR2 YYREEE (reference sequence). The V and J ends lost 0 bases and 2 bases, in that order; junction bases with no gene match: 2. There are 15 residues in the CDR3. For the CDR3, the DNA is TGTGCCAGCAGCTTGGTGAGCGGGGGGCAAGAGACCCAGTACTTC. This translates into CASSLVSGGQETQYF.

This clone has just one count. The chain uses TRBV7-2 and TRBJ2-5; D perhaps matches TRBD1 (6 bases). The CDR3 consists of 15 residues. In germline, CDR1 is SGHTA, CDR2 FQGNSA. Trimming removed 1 base from V and 5 bases from J, with 14 bases in between. This CDR3 is CASSLETGFVETQYF. The CDR3 nucleotides read TGTGCCAGCAGCTTAGAAACAGGGTTTGTGGAGACCCAGTACTTC.

In this sample, this clone turned up once. The V call is TRBV28, the J call TRBJ1-6, with 7 bases matching TRBD1. The ends lost 5 bases at V and 5 bases at J; junction bases unmatched: 6. Germline CDR1 and CDR2: MDHEN and SYDVKM. The CDR3 spans 15 residues. The CDR3 sequence: CASSNSGTDNSPLHF. As DNA, the CDR3 is TGTGCCAGCAGTAACTCCGGGACAGATAATTCACCCCTCCACTTT.

The chain links TRBV6-5 to TRBJ1-2; no firm D call. This CDR3 spans 15 amino acids. Germline-derived CDR1 and CDR2 are MNHEY and SVGAGI. Trimming cost V 3 bases and J 0 bases, with 11 bases left between them. CDR3 sequence reads: CASSYSLVANYGYTF. In DNA, the CDR3 is TGTGCCAGCAGTTATAGCCTCGTAGCTAACTATGGCTACACCTTC.

This chain connects TRBV29-1 to TRBJ1-2, with TRBD1 as a possible D gene (6 bases). V was trimmed by 0 bases and J by 3 bases, leaving 11 bases between them. The germline CDR1 and CDR2 sequences are SQVTM and ANQGSEA. The CDR3 is 14 amino acids. CDR3 sequence reads: CSVEDRGVDYGYTF. The CDR3 DNA is TGCAGCGTTGAAGACAGGGGTGTTGACTATGGCTACACCTTC.

The chain uses TRBV7-9 and TRBJ2-5; D perhaps matches TRBD2 (5 bases). The CDR3 totals 16 residues. V was shortened by 0 bases and J by 4 bases, with 15 bases between the two germline ends. The germline V gene has CDR1 SEHNR and CDR2 FQNEAQ (reference sequence). DNA of the CDR3: TGTGCCAGCAGCTTAGCGGTCAGAAACAGCGGAGAGACCCAGTACTTC. Translated, it gives CASSLAVRNSGETQYF.

A single count supports this clone. The V call is TRBV7-9, the J call TRBJ2-2, with D maybe TRBD2 (5 bases). V was cut by 5 bases and J by 7 bases, with 14 bases left in between. Per germline, CDR1 SEHNR and CDR2 FQNEAQ (reference sequence). This CDR3 has 14 amino acids. CDR3 DNA: TGTGCCAGCAGCCAGACGTACGGGAACGGGGAGCTGTTTTTT. Encoded protein: CASSQTYGNGELFF.

This clone was seen a handful of times. This chain joins TRBV2 and TRBJ2-5; no definite D call. This CDR3 region has 14 residues. Per the germline V gene, CDR1 is SNHLY and CDR2 is FYNNEI. The ends were cut back, 4 bases at V and 2 bases at J, with 11 bases in the middle. The CDR3 sequence: CASSGWRPQETQYF. CDR3 nucleotide sequence: TGTGCCAGCAGTGGGTGGCGGCCTCAAGAGACCCAGTACTTC.

This rearrangement joins TRBV27 to TRBJ1-4, with 11 bases that match TRBD1. The V and J ends lost 2 bases and 10 bases, in that order; junction bases with no gene match: 12. This CDR3 has 17 amino acids. CDR1 MNHEY and CDR2 SMNVEV come from the germline V gene (reference sequence). DNA of the CDR3: TGTGCCAGCAGTTTACAGTTTAGTGGGACAGGGGGAGGAAAACTGTTTTTT. Protein sequence: CASSLQFSGTGGGKLFF.

The chain uses TRBV7-8 and TRBJ2-1; TRBD1 might be the D (5 bases). CDR1 is SGHVS, CDR2 FQNEAQ, per germline. This CDR3 is built from 15 residues. The ends were cut back, 1 base at V and 3 bases at J, with 10 bases in the middle. The DNA of the CDR3 is TGTGCCAGCAGCTTAGAGGACACATACTACAATGAGCAGTTCTTC. Amino acids: CASSLEDTYYNEQFF.

The chain joins TRBV20-1 to TRBJ1-2, with a tentative D call TRBD1 (5 bases). Per germline, CDR1 DFQATT and CDR2 SNEGSKA (reference sequence). Between the trimmed V and J ends, which lost 3 bases and 6 bases, there was a span of 17 bases. This CDR3 has 14 residues. The chain's CDR3 is CSASILYRGDGYTF. In nucleotides, the CDR3 is TGCAGTGCTAGTATACTCTATCGGGGGGATGGCTACACCTTC.

This CDR3 reads CASSWGQGGPPYEQYF. The CDR3 DNA sequence: TGCGCCAGCAGCTGGGGACAGGGTGGCCCCCCCTACGAGCAGTACTTC. This chain links TRBV5-1 with TRBJ2-7; 9 positions agree with TRBD1. The CDR3 contains 16 residues. J lost 2 bases, V lost 3 bases, and 9 bases had no gene match. CDR1 is SGHRS, CDR2 YFSETQ, per germline.

The rearrangement uses TRBV7-2 and TRBJ1-2, with TRBD1 matching 7 bases. V gave up 5 bases and J gave up 8 bases; unmatched junction bases: 8. This CDR3 has 13 amino acids. The V gene's germline CDR1 is SGHTA and CDR2 FQGNSA. The CDR3 nucleotides are TGTGCCAGCAGCGTGACAGGGACGGGGGGCTACACCTTC. Translating it yields CASSVTGTGGYTF.

The chain carries TRBV11-2 and TRBJ1-6, with 7 nucleotides matching TRBD1. Losses at the gene ends were 5 bases for V and 6 bases for J; bases not matched to a gene: 16. Looked up from germline, CDR1 is SGHAT and CDR2 is FQNNGV. This CDR3 has 18 residues. The CDR3 bases are TGTGCCAGCAGCCAGGGATTGGCAGGGGGTGGTAGTAATTCACCCCTCCACTTT. Translation: CASSQGLAGGGSNSPLHF.

This sequence joins TRBV18 and TRBJ2-1; TRBD2 matches at 7 bases. Unmatched junction bases numbered 5, after V lost 3 bases and J lost 0 bases. The CDR3 extends over 16 amino acids. CDR1 is KGHSH and CDR2 is LQKENI in the germline V gene. The DNA for the CDR3 is TGTGCCAGCTCACCCCAGCGGGGAAGCTCCTACAATGAGCAGTTCTTC. As protein: CASSPQRGSSYNEQFF.

This clone was observed a single time. This sequence joins TRBV7-2 and TRBJ2-7, with D possibly matching TRBD1 (6 bases). CDR1 SGHTA and CDR2 FQGNSA come from the germline V gene. Trimming cost V 9 bases and J 6 bases, with 15 bases left between them. CDR3 length equals 12 residues. In nucleotides, the CDR3 is TGTGCCAGAACAGGGCATATGAGCGAGCAGTACTTC. Residues: CARTGHMSEQYF.

The chain couples TRBV21-1 to TRBJ2-7; TRBD2 was called by the table and not checked on the DNA. TRBV21-1 has pseudogene status. The CDR3 sequence is 12 residues long. The CDR3 here is CASSRREGEQYF. The CDR3 DNA sequence: TGTGCCAGCAGCAGACGAGAGGGCGAGCAGTACTTC.